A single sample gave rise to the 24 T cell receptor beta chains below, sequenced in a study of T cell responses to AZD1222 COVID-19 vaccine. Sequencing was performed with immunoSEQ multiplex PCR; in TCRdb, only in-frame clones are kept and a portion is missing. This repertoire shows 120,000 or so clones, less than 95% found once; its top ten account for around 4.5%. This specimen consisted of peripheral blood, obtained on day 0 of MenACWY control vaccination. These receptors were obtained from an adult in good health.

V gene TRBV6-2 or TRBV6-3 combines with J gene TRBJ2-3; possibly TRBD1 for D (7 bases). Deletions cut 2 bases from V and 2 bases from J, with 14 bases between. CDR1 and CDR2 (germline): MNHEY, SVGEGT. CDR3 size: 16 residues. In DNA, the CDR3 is TGTGCCAGCAGTTACGAACAGGGGCGGGACACAGATACGCAGTATTTT. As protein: CASSYEQGRDTDTQYF.

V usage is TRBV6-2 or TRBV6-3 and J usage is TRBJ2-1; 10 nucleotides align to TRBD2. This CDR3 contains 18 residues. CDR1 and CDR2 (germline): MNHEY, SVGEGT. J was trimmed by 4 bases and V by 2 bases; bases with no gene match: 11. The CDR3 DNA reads TGTGCCAGCAGTTACCAAGATTATTTAGCGGGGGGATACAATGAGCAGTTCTTC. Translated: CASSYQDYLAGGYNEQFF.

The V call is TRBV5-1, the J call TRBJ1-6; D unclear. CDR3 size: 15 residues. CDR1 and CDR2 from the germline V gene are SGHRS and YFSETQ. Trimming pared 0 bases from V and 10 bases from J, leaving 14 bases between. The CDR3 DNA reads TGCGCCAGCAGCTTGGTTGAGGGATTAGGATCACCCCTCCACTTT. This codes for CASSLVEGLGSPLHF.

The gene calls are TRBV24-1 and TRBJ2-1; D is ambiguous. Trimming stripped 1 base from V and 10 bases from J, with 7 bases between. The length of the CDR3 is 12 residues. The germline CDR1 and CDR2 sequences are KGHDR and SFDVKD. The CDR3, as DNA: TGTGCCACCAGTGATTTTAGGCCGGAGCAGTTCTTC. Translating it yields CATSDFRPEQFF.

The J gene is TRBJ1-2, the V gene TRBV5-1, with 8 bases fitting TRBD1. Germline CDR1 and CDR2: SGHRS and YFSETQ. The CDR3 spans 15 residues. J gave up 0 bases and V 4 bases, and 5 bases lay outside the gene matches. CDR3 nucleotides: TGCGCCAGCAGCGGAGGGACAGGAGCTAACTATGGCTACACCTTC. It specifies CASSGGTGANYGYTF.

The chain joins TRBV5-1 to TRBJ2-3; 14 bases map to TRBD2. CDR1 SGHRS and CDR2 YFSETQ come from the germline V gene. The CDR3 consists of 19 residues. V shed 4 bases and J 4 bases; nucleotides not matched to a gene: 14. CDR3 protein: CASSPWGLAGEGLADTQYF. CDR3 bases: TGCGCCAGCAGCCCGTGGGGACTAGCGGGAGAGGGGCTCGCAGATACGCAGTATTTT.

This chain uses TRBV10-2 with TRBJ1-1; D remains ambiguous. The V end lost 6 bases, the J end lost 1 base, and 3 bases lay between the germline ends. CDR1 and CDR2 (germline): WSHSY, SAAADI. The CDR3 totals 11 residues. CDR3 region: CASRSNTEAFF. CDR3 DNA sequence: TGCGCCAGCAGGTCGAACACTGAAGCTTTCTTT.

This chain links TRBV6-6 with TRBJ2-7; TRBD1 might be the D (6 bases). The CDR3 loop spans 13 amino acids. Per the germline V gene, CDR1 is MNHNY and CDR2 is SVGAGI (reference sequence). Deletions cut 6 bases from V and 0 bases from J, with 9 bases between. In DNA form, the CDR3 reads TGTGCCAGCAGGGCAGGGGACTCCTACGAGCAGTACTTC. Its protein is CASRAGDSYEQYF.

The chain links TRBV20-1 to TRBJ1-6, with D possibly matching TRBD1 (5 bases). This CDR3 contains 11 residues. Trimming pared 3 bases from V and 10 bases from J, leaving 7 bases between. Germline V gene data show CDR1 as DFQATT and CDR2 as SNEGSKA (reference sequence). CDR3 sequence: CSASAGSPLHF. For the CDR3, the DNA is TGCAGTGCTAGCGCAGGGTCACCCCTCCACTTT.

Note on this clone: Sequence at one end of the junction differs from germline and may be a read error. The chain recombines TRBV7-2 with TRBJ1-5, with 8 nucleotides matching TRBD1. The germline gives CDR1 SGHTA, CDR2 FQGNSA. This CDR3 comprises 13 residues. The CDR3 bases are TGTGCCAGCAGTTTAGACAGGGGCCAGCCCCAGCATTTT. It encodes CASSLDRGQPQHF.

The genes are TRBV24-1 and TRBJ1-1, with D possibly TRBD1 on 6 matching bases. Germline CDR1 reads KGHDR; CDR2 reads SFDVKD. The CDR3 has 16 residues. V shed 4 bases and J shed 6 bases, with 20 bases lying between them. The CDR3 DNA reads TGTGCCACCAGTGAGTTAACAGGGACCTCTTCGCCTGAAGCTTTCTTT. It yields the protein CATSELTGTSSPEAFF.

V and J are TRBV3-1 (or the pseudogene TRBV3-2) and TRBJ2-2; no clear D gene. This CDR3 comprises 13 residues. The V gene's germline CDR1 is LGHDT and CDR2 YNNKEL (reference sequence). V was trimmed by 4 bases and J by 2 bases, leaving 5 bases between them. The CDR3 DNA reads TGTGCCAGCAGCCGCACTAACACCGGGGAGCTGTTTTTT. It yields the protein CASSRTNTGELFF.

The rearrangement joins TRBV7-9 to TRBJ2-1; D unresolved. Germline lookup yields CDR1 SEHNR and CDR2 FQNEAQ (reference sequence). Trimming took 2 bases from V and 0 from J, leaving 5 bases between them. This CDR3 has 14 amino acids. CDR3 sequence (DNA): TGTGCCAGCAGCTTAATTAGCTCCTACAATGAGCAGTTCTTC. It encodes CASSLISSYNEQFF. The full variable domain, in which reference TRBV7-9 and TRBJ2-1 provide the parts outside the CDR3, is DTGVSQNPRHKITKRGQNVTFRCDPISEHNRLYWYRQTLGQGPEFLTYFQNEAQLEKSRLLSDRFSAERPKGSFSTLEIQRTEQGDSAMYLCASSLISSYNEQFFGPGTRLTVL.

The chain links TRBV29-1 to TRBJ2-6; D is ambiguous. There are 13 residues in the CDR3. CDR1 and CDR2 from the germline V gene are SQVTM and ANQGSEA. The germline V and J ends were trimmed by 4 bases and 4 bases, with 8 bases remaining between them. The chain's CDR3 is CSVAGAGANVLTF. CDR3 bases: TGCAGCGTTGCCGGTGCCGGGGCCAACGTCCTGACTTTC.

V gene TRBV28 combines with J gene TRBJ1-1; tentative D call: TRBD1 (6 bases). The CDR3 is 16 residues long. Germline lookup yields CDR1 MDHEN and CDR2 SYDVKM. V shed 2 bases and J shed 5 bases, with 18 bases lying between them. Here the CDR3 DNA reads TGTGCCAGCAGTTTAGTTAGCCGGGGGCGCAAAACTGAAGCTTTCTTT. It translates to CASSLVSRGRKTEAFF.

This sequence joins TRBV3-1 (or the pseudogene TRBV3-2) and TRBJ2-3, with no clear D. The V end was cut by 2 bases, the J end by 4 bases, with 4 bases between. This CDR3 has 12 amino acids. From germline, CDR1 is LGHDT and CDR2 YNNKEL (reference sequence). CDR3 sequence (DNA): TGTGCCAGCAGCCAACTAGCAGATACGCAGTATTTT. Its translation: CASSQLADTQYF.

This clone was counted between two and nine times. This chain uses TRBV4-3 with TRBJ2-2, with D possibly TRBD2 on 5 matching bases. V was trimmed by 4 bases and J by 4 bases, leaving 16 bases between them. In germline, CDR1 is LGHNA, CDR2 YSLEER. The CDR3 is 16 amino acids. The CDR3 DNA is TGCGCCAGCAGCCCCTACGGCGGGTCGGCCACCGGGGAGCTGTTTTTT. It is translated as CASSPYGGSATGELFF.

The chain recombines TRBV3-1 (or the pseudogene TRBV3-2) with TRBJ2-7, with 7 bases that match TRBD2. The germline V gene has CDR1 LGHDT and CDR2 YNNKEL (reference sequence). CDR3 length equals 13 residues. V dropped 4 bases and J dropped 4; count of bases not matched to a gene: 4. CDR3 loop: CASSLRLAYEQYF. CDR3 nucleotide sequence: TGTGCCAGCAGCCTTCGACTAGCTTACGAGCAGTACTTC.

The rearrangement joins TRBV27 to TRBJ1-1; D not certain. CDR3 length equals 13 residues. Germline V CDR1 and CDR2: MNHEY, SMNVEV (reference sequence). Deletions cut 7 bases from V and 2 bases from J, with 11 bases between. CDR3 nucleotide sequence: TGTGCCAGCACCCGTTTGGGAAACACTGAAGCTTTCTTT. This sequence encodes CASTRLGNTEAFF.

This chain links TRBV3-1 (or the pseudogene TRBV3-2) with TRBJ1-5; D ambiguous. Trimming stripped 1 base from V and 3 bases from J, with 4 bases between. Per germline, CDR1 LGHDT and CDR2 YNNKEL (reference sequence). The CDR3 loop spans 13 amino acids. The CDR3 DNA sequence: TGTGCCAGCAGCCAAGGGGACAATCAGCCCCAGCATTTT. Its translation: CASSQGDNQPQHF.

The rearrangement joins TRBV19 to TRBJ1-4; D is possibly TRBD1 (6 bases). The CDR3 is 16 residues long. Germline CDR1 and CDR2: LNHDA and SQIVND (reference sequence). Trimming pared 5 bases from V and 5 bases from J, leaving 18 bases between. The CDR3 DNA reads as TGTGCCAGTAGTCTCAGCTCAGGGGCGAGGAATGAAAAACTGTTTTTT. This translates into CASSLSSGARNEKLFF. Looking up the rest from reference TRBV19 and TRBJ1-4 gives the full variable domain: DGGITQSPKYLFRKEGQNVTLSCEQNLNHDAMYWYRQDPGQGLRLIYYSQIVNDFQKGDIAEGYSVSREKKESFPLTVTSAQKNPTAFYLCASSLSSGARNEKLFFGSGTQLSVL.

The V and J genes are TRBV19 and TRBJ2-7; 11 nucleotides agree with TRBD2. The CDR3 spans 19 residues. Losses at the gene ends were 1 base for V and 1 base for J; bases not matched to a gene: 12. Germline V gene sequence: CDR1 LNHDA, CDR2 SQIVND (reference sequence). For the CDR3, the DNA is TGTGCCAGTAGTATAGGTTCTTTGGGGACTAGCGGACCTTCCTACGAGCAGTACTTC. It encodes CASSIGSLGTSGPSYEQYF.

The CDR3 region has the DNA TGTGCCAGCAGTGGGACTAGCGGAGGTTACAATGAGCAGTTCTTC. Its protein product is CASSGTSGGYNEQFF. This chain links TRBV2 with TRBJ2-1; 10 nucleotides line up with TRBD2. Germline V gene data show CDR1 as SNHLY and CDR2 as FYNNEI. This CDR3 contains 15 residues. J gave up 4 bases and V 4 bases, and 4 bases lay outside the gene matches.

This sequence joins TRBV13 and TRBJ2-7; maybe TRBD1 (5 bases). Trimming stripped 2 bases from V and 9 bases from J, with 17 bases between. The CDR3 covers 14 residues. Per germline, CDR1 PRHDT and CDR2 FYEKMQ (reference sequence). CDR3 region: CASSLNGRQGTQYV. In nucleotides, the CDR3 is TGTGCCAGCAGCTTAAATGGCCGTCAGGGAACGCAGTACGTC.